This TCR beta chain comes out of a study of blood T cell repertoires in COVID-19. Overall study: COVID-19 samples from acute and convalescent phases originated in the United States, Italy and Spain. T cells, B-cell-depleted T cells, or PBMCs supplied cDNA or gDNA.

The data were produced by immunoSEQ multiplex PCR, yet TCRdb's version contains in-frame clones alone and is incomplete. The table has fewer than 250,000 clones, 65% to 80% seen once. Germline V gene data show CDR1 as MNHEY and CDR2 as SVGAGI. The germline V and J ends were trimmed by 6 bases and 10 bases, with 13 bases remaining between them. This CDR3 has 13 residues. Material for sequencing was peripheral blood. The clonotype comes from a woman in her forties or fifties with acute or convalescent COVID-19. The chain has TRBV6-5 and TRBJ1-6; perhaps TRBD1 as D (6 bases). The CDR3 is CASRDRLLSPLHF. CDR3 sequence (DNA): TGTGCCAGCAGAGACAGGTTATTGTCACCCCTCCACTTT.